These T cell receptor beta chains were read from a single sample in a study of T cells in Graves' hyperthyroidism and ophthalmopathy. MiXCR was run by TCRdb on the multiplex PCR reads, yielding one entry per CDR3 protein. The sample has 400,000 or so distinct CDR3 sequences, over 12% seen once; the top ten hold approximately 29%. Sequenced material: blood. The origin of the receptors is a man aged 45-65 years with Graves' ophthalmopathy. Both conserved end residues are part of each CDR3. The order of the fields is CDR3 protein, CDR3 DNA, clone size, D gene, J gene, V gene. The D gene is left open where the match is weak. Size tells how often a clone was seen (once, few, many) or the class of an expanded clone, and some rows leave it out.

CSVTPDRGPEAFF TGCAGCGTGACCCCTGACAGGGGCCCTGAAGCTTTCTTT NA TRBD1 TRBJ1-1 TRBV29-1
CASSSEGPATDTQYF TGCGCCAGCAGCTCGGAGGGACCCGCCACAGATACGCAGTATTTT many NA TRBJ2-3 TRBV5-1
CASHSVADTQYF TGTGCCAGCCATTCAGTAGCAGATACGCAGTATTTT many NA TRBJ2-3 TRBV11-1
CASSLSIQGDYTGELFF TGTGCCAGCAGTTTATCGATCCAGGGAGACTACACCGGGGAGCTGTTTTTT few NA TRBJ2-2 TRBV27
CASSQGPTGELFF TGCGCCAGCAGCCAAGGACCGACCGGGGAGCTGTTTTTT few NA TRBJ2-2 TRBV5-1
CASSFRTADNEQFF TGTGCCAGCAGCTTTAGGACAGCCGACAATGAGCAGTTCTTC many NA TRBJ2-1 TRBV7-9
CASSLSLDTILYGYTF TGTGCCAGCAGTTTATCGCTGGACACAATTTTGTATGGCTACACCTTC many NA TRBJ1-2 TRBV27
CASSRTGGRLRNSPLHF TGTGCCAGCAGCCGCACAGGGGGCCGCCTTAGGAATTCACCCCTCCACTTT NA TRBD1 TRBJ1-6 TRBV27
CASSQDTWRGARNEQFF TGTGCCAGCAGCCAAGATACGTGGCGGGGGGCCAGGAATGAGCAGTTCTTC many TRBD2 TRBJ2-1 TRBV3-1
CASSYASMNEKLFF TGTGCCAGCAGTTACGCGTCGATGAATGAAAAACTGTTTTTT many NA TRBJ1-4 TRBV6-5
CASSYLTGANVLTF TGTGCCAGCAGTTACTTAACTGGGGCCAACGTCCTGACTTTC few NA TRBJ2-6 TRBV6-5
CSAEISAVTGETQYF TGCAGTGCTGAAATTAGCGCCGTGACGGGGGAGACCCAGTACTTC many NA TRBJ2-5 TRBV20-1
CASRPLDEMYGYTF TGTGCCAGTAGGCCGCTTGATGAAATGTACGGCTACACCTTC NA NA TRBJ1-2 TRBV19
CASRGAGMNTEAFF TGTGCCAGCAGAGGGGCAGGGATGAACACTGAAGCTTTCTTT NA NA TRBJ1-1 TRBV6-1
CASSRTGSVGTDTQYF TGTGCCAGTAGTCGGACAGGGAGTGTTGGCACAGATACGCAGTATTTT few TRBD1 TRBJ2-3 TRBV19
CASSRTGVASDTQYF TGTGCCAGCAGCAGGACGGGAGTAGCGTCAGATACGCAGTATTTT NA NA TRBJ2-3 TRBV5-5
CASSPGTGGTYEQYF TGTGCCAGCTCACCGGGGACAGGGGGCACCTACGAGCAGTACTTC many TRBD1 TRBJ2-7 TRBV18
CSVEDPADRGSQETQYF TGCAGCGTTGAAGATCCCGCCGACAGGGGCTCCCAAGAGACCCAGTACTTC many TRBD1 TRBJ2-5 TRBV29-1
CASSRKDTLTYEQYF TGTGCCAGCAGCCGAAAAGACACTCTTACTTACGAGCAGTACTTC many NA TRBJ2-7 TRBV3-1
CASRLGTGSGWTGELFF TGTGCCAGTAGACTCGGGACAGGGAGTGGATGGACCGGGGAGCTGTTTTTT few TRBD1 TRBJ2-2 TRBV19
CASSPRREGITDTQYF TGTGCCAGCAGCCCTAGGCGGGAGGGAATTACAGATACGCAGTATTTT NA TRBD2 TRBJ2-3 TRBV5-5
CSARAGQAGGTGELFF TGCAGTGCTAGGGCTGGACAGGCGGGCGGCACCGGGGAGCTGTTTTTT many TRBD1 TRBJ2-2 TRBV20-1
CSVKGGGAYEQYF TGCAGTGTAAAGGGAGGGGGGGCATACGAGCAGTACTTC many NA TRBJ2-7 TRBV20-1
CSARPRRGELFF TGCAGTGCTAGACCCCGTCGGGGGGAGCTGTTTTTT many NA TRBJ2-2 TRBV20-1
CASSFGGAADEQFF TGTGCCAGCAGCTTTGGTGGAGCTGCTGATGAGCAGTTCTTC many NA TRBJ2-1 TRBV7-2
CSARDPQGEKLFF TGCAGTGCTAGAGATCCCCAGGGAGAAAAACTGTTTTTT many NA TRBJ1-4 TRBV20-1
CASRGRDAHRNEQFF TGTGCCAGCAGAGGCCGGGACGCACACCGCAATGAGCAGTTCTTC NA NA TRBJ2-1 TRBV6-1
CASRQGNNEQFF TGTGCCAGCAGACAGGGTAACAATGAGCAGTTCTTC few TRBD1 TRBJ2-1 TRBV19
CASSLRLRTSGGYYNEQFF TGTGCCAGCAGCCTACGCCTCAGGACTAGCGGGGGATACTACAATGAGCAGTTCTTC many TRBD2 TRBJ2-1 TRBV12-3/TRBV12-4
CASRPVGGYEQYF TGTGCCAGCAGACCTGTGGGGGGCTACGAGCAGTACTTC few NA TRBJ2-7 TRBV6-1
CASSQAGQGPYGYTF TGTGCCAGCAGCCAAGCCGGGCAGGGGCCTTATGGCTACACCTTC many NA TRBJ1-2 TRBV3-1
CASSQDSFSNIQYF TGTGCCAGCAGCCAAGATAGTTTTTCAAACATTCAGTACTTC many NA TRBJ2-4 TRBV3-1
CASSPRQGSSYNEQFF TGTGCCAGCAGCCCAAGACAGGGGAGCTCCTACAATGAGCAGTTCTTC many TRBD1 TRBJ2-1 TRBV7-9
CSALGTVNTGELFF TGCAGCGCTTTGGGGACAGTGAACACCGGGGAGCTGTTTTTT many TRBD1 TRBJ2-2 TRBV29-1
CASSLSPRVGYEQYF TGTGCCAGCAGTTTGTCCCCCAGGGTCGGATACGAGCAGTACTTC NA NA TRBJ2-7 TRBV27
CASRPSGGTDTQYF TGTGCCAGTAGGCCCAGCGGGGGCACAGATACGCAGTATTTT NA TRBD2 TRBJ2-3 TRBV19
CASRLVAGRTDTQYF TGTGCCAGTAGGCTGGTAGCGGGAAGAACAGATACGCAGTATTTT many TRBD2 TRBJ2-3 TRBV19
CATTGTLNYGYTF TGTGCCACCACCGGGACGCTAAACTATGGCTACACCTTC NA NA TRBJ1-2 TRBV10-3
CASSPVARTRAQYF TGTGCCAGCAGTCCTGTCGCGAGAACACGGGCCCAGTACTTC NA NA TRBJ2-5 TRBV27
CASSESGTSTDTQYF TGTGCCAGTAGTGAGAGCGGAACTAGCACAGATACGCAGTATTTT few NA TRBJ2-3 TRBV19
CATSRRGNRRFLVTEAFF TGTGCCACCAGCAGACGGGGCAACAGGAGGTTTTTGGTCACTGAAGCTTTCTTT NA NA TRBJ1-1 TRBV15
CAAGQLNSPLHF TGTGCAGCGGGACAGTTAAATTCACCCCTCCACTTT many TRBD1 TRBJ1-6 TRBV30
CATSRDFWDLFF TGTGCCACCAGCAGAGATTTTTGGGATCTGTTTTTT few NA TRBJ2-2 TRBV15
CSARALTSGRGETQYF TGCAGTGCTAGAGCCCTGACTAGCGGGAGAGGAGAGACCCAGTACTTC NA TRBD2 TRBJ2-5 TRBV20-1
CASSLDGVNNEQFF TGTGCCAGCAGCTTAGATGGGGTGAACAATGAGCAGTTCTTC NA NA TRBJ2-1 TRBV7-9
CASSNRNTEAFF TGTGCCAGCAGCAACAGAAACACTGAAGCTTTCTTT many NA TRBJ1-1 TRBV11-2
CASSTGTSQQFF TGTGCCAGCAGCACCGGGACTAGCCAGCAGTTCTTC many TRBD2 TRBJ2-1 TRBV28
CASRLAGGTDRQYF TGTGCCAGCAGGCTGGCGGGAGGCACAGATAGGCAGTATTTT NA TRBD2 TRBJ2-3 TRBV6-1
CASSLVRGSGTGELFF TGTGCCAGCAGCTTAGTGCGCGGGAGTGGAACCGGGGAGCTGTTTTTT few TRBD2 TRBJ2-2 TRBV13
CASSLDGGGDEQFF TGTGCCAGCAGCTTAGATGGGGGAGGGGATGAGCAGTTCTTC many TRBD2 TRBJ2-1 TRBV7-6
CASRQQGDYGYTF TGTGCCAGCAGACAACAGGGAGACTATGGCTACACCTTC many NA TRBJ1-2 TRBV28
CASRPLVNSPLHF TGTGCCAGCAGACCTCTCGTGAATTCACCCCTCCACTTT many NA TRBJ1-6 TRBV2
CATSRDVQDTEAFF TGTGCCACCAGCAGAGATGTTCAAGACACTGAAGCTTTCTTT many NA TRBJ1-1 TRBV15
CASSQSAGLAGVSTQYF TGTGCCAGCAGCCAATCTGCCGGACTAGCGGGAGTATCCACGCAGTATTTT NA TRBD2 TRBJ2-3 TRBV7-9
CASSSGGVNEQFF TGCGCCAGCAGCTCCGGAGGGGTGAATGAGCAGTTCTTC many NA TRBJ2-1 TRBV5-1
CASSQGTVSRYTF TGTGCCAGCAGCCAAGGGACAGTATCCCGCTACACCTTC many NA TRBJ1-2 TRBV3-1
CASSLAGDVDTQYF TGCGCCAGCAGCTTGGCAGGGGATGTAGATACGCAGTATTTT NA NA TRBJ2-3 TRBV5-1